The next 9 T cell receptor beta chains were all read from a single sample in a study of cytomegalovirus exposure and HLA in healthy donors. This table comes from immunoSEQ multiplex PCR, and its TCRdb copy is limited to in-frame clones, with some not included. Here the sample spans 350,000 or so clones, roughly 85% being singletons. Specimen: PBMCs. The receptor set was obtained from a woman aged 18-30 years in good health and CMV-seronegative.

V and J are TRBV19 and TRBJ2-7, with unresolved D. Per germline, CDR1 LNHDA and CDR2 SQIVND (reference sequence). This CDR3 contains 13 residues. Trimming removed 0 bases from V and 6 bases from J, with 9 bases in between. CDR3 sequence reads: CASSIDLGSEQYF. The CDR3 nucleotides read TGTGCCAGTAGTATAGATCTAGGTTCCGAGCAGTACTTC.

The J gene is TRBJ2-5, the V gene TRBV18, with D possibly being TRBD1 (6 bases). CDR3 length: 15 amino acids. Germline V gene lookup returns CDR1 KGHSH and CDR2 LQKENI. Deletions cut 2 bases from V and 2 bases from J, with 12 bases between. In DNA form, the CDR3 reads TGTGCCAGCTCACCAAGGGCAACAGGGCAAGAGACCCAGTACTTC. It specifies CASSPRATGQETQYF.

Remarks on this clone: Other nucleotide sequences in the sample specify the same CDR3. The rearrangement uses TRBV19 and TRBJ2-2, with 7 bases that match TRBD2. CDR3 length equals 15 residues. Trimming removed 1 base from V and 2 bases from J; junction bases left unmatched: 1. Germline V gives CDR1 LNHDA, CDR2 SQIVND (reference sequence). The CDR3 loop is CASSIGGGNTGELFF. In DNA form, the CDR3 reads TGTGCCAGTAGTATAGGCGGGGGAAACACCGGGGAGCTGTTTTTT.

The chain carries TRBV1 and TRBJ2-7; TRBD1, as called in the table, went unchecked against the DNA. TRBV1 is reported as a pseudogene. This CDR3 has 17 amino acids. The CDR3 protein is CTSREQVACESSYEQYF. CDR3 nucleotides: TGCACCAGCAGAGAACAGGTGGCGTGCGAAAGCTCCTACGAGCAGTACTTC.

V and J are TRBV4-2 and TRBJ1-2; no firm D call. Germline values: CDR1 LGHNA, CDR2 YNFKEQ. V gave up 0 bases and J gave up 3 bases, with 8 bases separating them. This CDR3 contains 14 residues. Here the CDR3 reads CASSQDNSYYGYTF. In DNA, the CDR3 is TGTGCCAGCAGCCAAGATAACTCCTACTATGGCTACACCTTC.

The rearrangement links TRBV10-3 to TRBJ1-2, with TRBD1 matching 9 bases. The trim removed 11 bases at V and 2 bases at J, leaving 6 bases unmatched. This CDR3 has 13 amino acids. CDR1 is ENHRY and CDR2 is SYGVKD in the germline V gene. CDR3: CASGQGPNYGYTF. CDR3 coding DNA: TGTGCCTCGGGACAGGGACCCAACTATGGCTACACCTTC.

The sample holds a few counts of this clone. J is TRBJ2-7 and V is TRBV25-1, with 13 bases matching TRBD2. The CDR3 totals 13 residues. The trim removed 5 bases at V and 6 bases at J, leaving 1 base unmatched. CDR1 and CDR2 from the germline V gene are MGHDK and SYGVNS. This CDR3 reads CASSRLAGGEQYF. Written as DNA, the CDR3 is TGTGCCAGCAGTCGACTAGCGGGAGGCGAGCAGTACTTC.

In the case of this clone: One end of the junction does not line up with germline, which may come from a read error. The chain carries TRBV9 and TRBJ2-1; tentatively, D is TRBD2 (7 bases). Germline V gene data show CDR1 as SGDLS and CDR2 as YYNGEE. CDR3 size: 13 residues. DNA for the CDR3: TGTGCCAGCAGCGTAACTGGGGGGGCTAGCCTGCTCTTC. This translates into CASSVTGGASLLF.

This clone came up once. V is TRBV12-5 and J is TRBJ1-1, with D tentatively TRBD1 (6 bases). The germline V and J ends were trimmed by 1 base and 0 bases, with 18 bases remaining between them. The CDR3 consists of 18 residues. The germline CDR1 and CDR2 sequences are LGHNT and FRNRAP. The CDR3 is CASGLDPQGLGMNTEAFF. The CDR3 nucleotides are TGTGCTAGTGGTTTGGACCCGCAGGGGCTTGGGATGAACACTGAAGCTTTCTTT.